Sequencing of this T cell receptor beta chain was carried out in a study of cytomegalovirus exposure and HLA in healthy donors. Broader study findings: Later analysis showed most CMV-associated TCR beta chains appearing HLA-restricted.

This clone came up a few times. The antigen is undetermined. The PCR used 60 Vbeta and 13 Jbeta primers. Sequenced by immunoSEQ multiplex PCR; TCRdb stores in-frame clones only, minus some. This sample carries about 190,000 clones, around 85% of them seen once, and the ten largest clones take 3.8%. This clonotype was sampled from a man aged 45-65 years in good health and CMV-seronegative. The sequenced sample consisted of PBMCs.

The CDR3 is CASSPLGGPVAGELFF. The CDR3 region has the DNA TGTGCCAGCAGCCCCCTCGGAGGGCCGGTCGCCGGGGAGCTGTTTTTT. The V call is TRBV25-1, the J call TRBJ2-2; TRBD2 is a possible D gene (6 bases). V dropped 6 bases and J dropped 6 bases, with 20 bases sitting between them. Germline lookup yields CDR1 MGHDK and CDR2 SYGVNS. The length of the CDR3 is 16 residues.